This entry lists 13 T cell receptor beta chains sequenced from one sample in a study of OX40 agonist ivuxolimab in advanced cancers. Generated by immunoSEQ multiplex PCR, the TCRdb table keeps only in-frame clones and is missing some. Among over 55,000 clones, about four fifths were seen once, and the ten largest hold nearly 0.8%. Sequencing used CD4+ or CD8+ T cells sorted from blood, obtained in a trial of the OX40 agonist ivuxolimab. Receptor source: an adult with an advanced solid tumor such as melanoma, head and neck, liver or kidney cancer.

This clone was seen just once. This rearrangement joins TRBV5-6 to TRBJ2-6, with D perhaps TRBD2 (5 bases). The CDR3 runs to 15 residues. The V gene lost 1 base and the J gene lost 2 bases, with 7 bases spanning the gap. Germline values: CDR1 SGHDT, CDR2 YYEEEE. This CDR3 reads CASSLMRAGANVLTF. CDR3 nucleotides: TGTGCCAGCAGCTTGATGAGGGCTGGGGCCAACGTCCTGACTTTC.

J is TRBJ2-2 and V is TRBV10-3, with TRBD1 matching 8 bases. There are 14 residues in the CDR3. V shed 6 bases, J shed 5 bases, and the junction held 5 bases outside the gene matches. Germline V CDR1 and CDR2: ENHRY, SYGVKD. The CDR3 bases are TGTGCCATCAGCGCACAGGGGGTGACCGGGGAGCTGTTTTTT. Translated, it gives CAISAQGVTGELFF.

This clone appeared a few times. V usage is TRBV30 and J usage is TRBJ2-2; no clear D. The V and J ends lost 4 bases and 7 bases respectively, with 10 bases between them. This CDR3 comprises 12 residues. CDR1 and CDR2 from the germline V gene are GTSNPN and SVGIG (reference sequence). CDR3 region: CAWKGLGGELFF. Here the CDR3 DNA reads TGTGCCTGGAAAGGGCTGGGCGGGGAGCTGTTTTTT.

The chain recombines TRBV11-3 with TRBJ2-7; TRBD1 might be the D (5 bases). Germline assignment: CDR1 SGHNT and CDR2 YENEEA. Deletions cut 3 bases from V and 2 bases from J, with 14 bases between. This CDR3 is built from 15 residues. CDR3 DNA: TGTGCCAGCAGCTTTTCACAGGAACCCGCCTACGAGCAGTACTTC. Protein sequence: CASSFSQEPAYEQYF.

The CDR3 reads CASTTGSGYTF. DNA for the CDR3: TGTGCCAGCACCACAGGCTCTGGCTACACCTTC. The V and J genes are TRBV7-9 and TRBJ1-2; TRBD1 is a possible D gene (5 bases). This CDR3 is 11 amino acids long. Trimming took 7 bases from V and 7 from J, leaving 10 bases between them. Per the germline V gene, CDR1 is SEHNR and CDR2 is FQNEAQ (reference sequence).

The chain combines TRBV19 with TRBJ2-5; D is uncertain. This CDR3 comprises 14 residues. V lost 5 bases and J 2 bases, leaving 12 bases between the germline ends. The germline V gene has CDR1 LNHDA and CDR2 SQIVND (reference sequence). The CDR3 is CASSVARFQETQYF. The CDR3 bases are TGTGCCAGTAGTGTGGCACGCTTTCAAGAGACCCAGTACTTC.

This chain uses TRBV2 with TRBJ1-4; TRBD1 might be the D (6 bases). V lost 6 bases to trimming and J lost 8 bases, with 13 bases between them. CDR3 length: 13 residues. Germline CDR1 is SNHLY and CDR2 is FYNNEI. CDR3 loop: CASSRDNREKLFF. The CDR3, as DNA: TGTGCCAGCAGCCGGGACAACAGAGAAAAACTGTTTTTT.

The chain employs TRBV27 and TRBJ2-1; 13 bases line up with TRBD2. This CDR3 region has 17 residues. The junction had 5 bases not matched to a gene; V was cut back by 3 bases and J by 3 bases. Germline CDR1 MNHEY, CDR2 SMNVEV (reference sequence). CDR3 sequence reads: CASSFRGTSGNYNEQFF. The CDR3 DNA reads as TGTGCCAGCAGTTTCCGTGGGACTAGCGGGAACTACAATGAGCAGTTCTTC.

The chain has TRBV10-1 and TRBJ2-7, with D uncertain. Per the germline V gene, CDR1 is WNHNN and CDR2 is SYGVQD (reference sequence). Between the trimmed V and J ends, which lost 0 bases and 0 bases, there was a span of 9 bases. The CDR3 runs to 15 residues. The CDR3 bases are TGCGCCAGCAGTGAGTCGGCAGATACCTCCTACGAGCAGTACTTC. This sequence encodes CASSESADTSYEQYF.

The chain has TRBV5-1 and TRBJ2-2; no clear D gene. Per the germline V gene, CDR1 is SGHRS and CDR2 is YFSETQ. The CDR3 covers 13 residues. Trimming left V 1 base short and J 4 bases short, with 5 bases between. CDR3 sequence: CASSLQGTGELFF. The CDR3 bases are TGCGCCAGCAGCTTGCAAGGCACCGGGGAGCTGTTTTTT. Full variable domain (remainder filled in from reference TRBV5-1 and TRBJ2-2): KAGVTQTPRYLIKTRGQQVTLSCSPISGHRSVSWYQQTPGQGLQFLFEYFSETQRNKGNFPGRFSGRQFSNSRSEMNVSTLELGDSALYLCASSLQGTGELFFGEGSRLTVL.

The chain carries TRBV9 and TRBJ1-5; D is unclear. This CDR3 region has 15 residues. V gave up 0 bases and J gave up 0 bases, with 7 bases separating them. Germline CDR1 is SGDLS and CDR2 is YYNGEE. In DNA, the CDR3 is TGTGCCAGCAGCGTAGACTGGGATAGCAATCAGCCCCAGCATTTT. Translated, it gives CASSVDWDSNQPQHF.

The chain combines TRBV28 with TRBJ1-1, with D possibly TRBD1 on 5 matching bases. Germline CDR1 is MDHEN and CDR2 is SYDVKM. V dropped 5 bases and J dropped 0 bases, with 7 bases sitting between them. This CDR3 is 13 amino acids long. The CDR3 nucleotides read TGTGCCAGCAGTCCAGGGATGAACACTGAAGCTTTCTTT. Translating it yields CASSPGMNTEAFF. Full variable domain (outside the CDR3, taken from reference TRBV28 and TRBJ1-1): DVKVTQSSRYLVKRTGEKVFLECVQDMDHENMFWYRQDPGLGLRLIYFSYDVKMKEKGDIPEGYSVSREKKERFSLILESASTNQTSMYLCASSPGMNTEAFFGQGTRLTVV.

The chain links TRBV30 to TRBJ2-1; D gene ambiguous. Germline V gene data show CDR1 as GTSNPN and CDR2 as SVGIG (reference sequence). V was clipped by 0 bases and J by 7 bases, with 4 bases between them. This CDR3 spans 11 amino acids. In nucleotides, the CDR3 is TGTGCCTGGAGTGTGGGGAATGAGCAGTTCTTC. Protein sequence: CAWSVGNEQFF.